The clone carrying this T cell receptor (beta chain) was recorded many times. The TCR beta CDR3 regions underwent amplification from RNA transcripts. In the first round, RT-PCR was carried out with HTBI primers, and a multiplex PCR formed the second round. TCRdb used MiXCR to reprocess the multiplex PCR reads, holding one entry per CDR3 protein. The sample holds over 200,000 distinct CDR3 sequences, 25% to 30% seen once. Disease in donors with ophthalmopathy had moderate-to-severe activity, CAS ≥3, NOSPECS ≥4 and under 3 months' duration. CDR1 MDHEN and CDR2 SYDVKM come from the germline V gene. This CDR3 is built from 13 residues. Trimming removed 7 bases from V and 4 bases from J, with 13 bases in between. This sample was taken from a study of Graves' ophthalmopathy and Graves' hyperthyroidism.

Sequencing was performed on peripheral blood. This TCR derives from a man aged 45 to 65 with Graves' ophthalmopathy. The rearrangement links TRBV28 to TRBJ1-2; TRBD1 might be the D (5 bases). The CDR3 bases are TGTGCCAGCAAGGAGGGGCCGCGCTATGGCTACACCTTC. It translates to CASKEGPRYGYTF.